The T cell receptor beta chain under discussion was sequenced for a study of blood T cell repertoires in COVID-19. Looking at the study overall: Specimens from acute and convalescent COVID-19 originated in the United States, Italy and Spain.

Participants came from under 30 US areas, aged about 18 to 89 years. Participants' reported clinical history set cohort assignment. Data came from immunoSEQ multiplex PCR; TCRdb stores just in-frame clones and leaves some out. This sample has 200,000 to 250,000 clones, with 86% found just once. Trimming stripped 3 bases from V and 6 bases from J, with 11 bases between. CDR3 length: 13 residues. Germline V gene lookup returns CDR1 SGHAT and CDR2 FQNNGV. The source of this sequence is a woman in her 40s with acute COVID-19. Sequencing was carried out using PBMCs or T cells enriched from blood (not recorded which). The J gene is TRBJ1-1, the V gene TRBV11-2; D perhaps matches TRBD1 (6 bases). The CDR3 spells CASSFKDRSEAFF. The CDR3 DNA follows: TGTGCCAGCAGCTTTAAGGACAGATCTGAAGCTTTCTTT.